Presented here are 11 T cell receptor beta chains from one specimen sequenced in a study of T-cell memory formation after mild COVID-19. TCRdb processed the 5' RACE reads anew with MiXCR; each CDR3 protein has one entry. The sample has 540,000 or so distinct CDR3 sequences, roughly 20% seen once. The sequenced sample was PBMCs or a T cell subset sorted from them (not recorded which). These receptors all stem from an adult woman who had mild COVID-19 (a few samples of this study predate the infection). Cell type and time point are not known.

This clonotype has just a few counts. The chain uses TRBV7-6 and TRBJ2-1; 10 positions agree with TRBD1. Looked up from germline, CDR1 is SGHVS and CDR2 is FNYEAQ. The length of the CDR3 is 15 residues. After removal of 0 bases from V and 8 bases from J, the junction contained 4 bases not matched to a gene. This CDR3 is CASSLALTGGDEQFF. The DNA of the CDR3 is TGTGCCAGCAGCTTAGCCCTGACAGGGGGCGATGAGCAGTTCTTC.

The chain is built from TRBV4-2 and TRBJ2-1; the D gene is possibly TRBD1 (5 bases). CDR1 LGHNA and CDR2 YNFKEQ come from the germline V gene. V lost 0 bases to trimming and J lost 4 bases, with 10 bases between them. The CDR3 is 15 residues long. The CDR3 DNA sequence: TGTGCCAGCAGCCAAGATAAGACAGATTACAATGAGCAGTTCTTC. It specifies CASSQDKTDYNEQFF.

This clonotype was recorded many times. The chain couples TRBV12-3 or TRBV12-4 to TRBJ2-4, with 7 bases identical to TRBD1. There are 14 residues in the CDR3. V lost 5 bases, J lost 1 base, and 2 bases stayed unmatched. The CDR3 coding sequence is TGTGCCAGCAGTCCCAGGGGGGCCAAAAACATTCAGTACTTC. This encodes CASSPRGAKNIQYF.

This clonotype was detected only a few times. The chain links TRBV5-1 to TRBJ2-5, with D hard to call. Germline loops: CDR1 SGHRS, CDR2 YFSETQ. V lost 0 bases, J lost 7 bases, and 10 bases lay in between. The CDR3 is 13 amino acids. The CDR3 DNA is TGCGCCAGCAGCTTGGTTACTTCGGGGACCCAGTACTTC. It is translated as CASSLVTSGTQYF.

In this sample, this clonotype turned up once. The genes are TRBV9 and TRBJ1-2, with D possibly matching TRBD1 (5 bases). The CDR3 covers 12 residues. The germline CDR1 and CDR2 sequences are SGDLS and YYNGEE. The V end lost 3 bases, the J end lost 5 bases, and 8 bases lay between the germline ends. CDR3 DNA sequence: TGTGCCAGCAGCGCCAGGGAGTATGGCTACACCTTC. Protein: CASSAREYGYTF.

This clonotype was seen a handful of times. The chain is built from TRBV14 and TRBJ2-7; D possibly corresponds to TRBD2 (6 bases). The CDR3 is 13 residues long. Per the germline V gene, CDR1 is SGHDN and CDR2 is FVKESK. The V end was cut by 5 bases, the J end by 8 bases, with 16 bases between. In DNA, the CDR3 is TGTGCCAGCAGCGCGCGGGACCTGGGGCAGCAGTACTTC. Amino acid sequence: CASSARDLGQQYF. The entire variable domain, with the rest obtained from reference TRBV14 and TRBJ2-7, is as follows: EAGVTQFPSHSVIEKGQTVTLRCDPISGHDNLYWYRRVMGKEIKFLLHFVKESKQDESGMPNNRFLAERTGGTYSTLKVQPAELEDSGVYFCASSARDLGQQYFGPGTRLTVT.

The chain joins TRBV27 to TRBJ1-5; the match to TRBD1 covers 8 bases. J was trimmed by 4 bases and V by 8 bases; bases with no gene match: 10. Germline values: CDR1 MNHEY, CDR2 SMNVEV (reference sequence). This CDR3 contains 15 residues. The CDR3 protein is CASGLGQGGNQPQHF. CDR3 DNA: TGTGCCAGCGGCCTTGGACAGGGTGGGAATCAGCCCCAGCATTTT.

The CDR3 loop is CAISLGLTSTDTQYF. In nucleotides, the CDR3 is TGTGCCATCAGTCTCGGGCTTACTAGCACAGATACGCAGTATTTT. The chain uses TRBV10-3 and TRBJ2-3; D is undetermined. Germline assignment: CDR1 ENHRY and CDR2 SYGVKD. V was cut by 5 bases and J by 0 bases, with 12 bases left in between. This CDR3 spans 15 amino acids.

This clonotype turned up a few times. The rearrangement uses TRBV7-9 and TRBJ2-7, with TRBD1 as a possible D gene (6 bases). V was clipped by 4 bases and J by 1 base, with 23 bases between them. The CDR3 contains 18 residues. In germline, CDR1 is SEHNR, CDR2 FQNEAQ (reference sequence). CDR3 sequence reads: CASSSHPSTGRVSYEQYF. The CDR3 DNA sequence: TGTGCCAGCAGCTCCCACCCCTCCACAGGGCGAGTGTCCTACGAGCAGTACTTC.

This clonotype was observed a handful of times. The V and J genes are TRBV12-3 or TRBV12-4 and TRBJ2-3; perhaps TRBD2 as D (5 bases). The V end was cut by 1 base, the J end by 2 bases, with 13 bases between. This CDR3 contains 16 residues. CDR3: CASSLVGLASTDTQYF. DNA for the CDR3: TGTGCCAGCAGTTTAGTCGGGCTAGCTTCCACAGATACGCAGTATTTT.

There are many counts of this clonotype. CDR3 region: CASSPDGGVTNTQYF. Here the CDR3 DNA reads TGCGCCAGCAGCCCAGATGGGGGGGTCACCAATACGCAGTATTTT. This sequence joins TRBV5-1 and TRBJ2-3, with 7 nucleotides matching TRBD2. V lost 4 bases and J lost 7; bases outside the gene matches: 12. This CDR3 spans 15 amino acids. The germline V gene encodes CDR1 SGHRS and CDR2 YFSETQ.